This entry concerns a single T cell receptor (beta chain). Its specificity is unknown. Generated by immunoSEQ multiplex PCR, the TCRdb table keeps only in-frame clones and is missing some. Among 75,000 to 95,000 clones, around nine tenths were seen once, and the ten largest hold about 19%. This sample stems from a study of T cell responses to AZD1222 COVID-19 vaccine. The germline V gene has CDR1 ENHRY and CDR2 SYGVKD. V shed 6 bases, J shed 4 bases, and the junction held 7 bases outside the gene matches. This CDR3 comprises 14 residues. Study observations and caveats: Repertoires were obtained solely post-peak T cell response. Clonal diversity was possibly underestimated, and the donors were mostly white British, with more females.

The receptor's source is an adult in good health. The sample consisted of peripheral blood, taken on day 0 of AZD1222 vaccination. The chain employs TRBV10-3 and TRBJ1-1; 8 bases map to TRBD1. The CDR3 here is CAISREDRATEAFF. Written as DNA, the CDR3 is TGTGCCATCAGCCGAGAGGACAGGGCCACTGAAGCTTTCTTT.